The rows below give T cell receptor beta chains drawn from one sample of a study of cytomegalovirus exposure and HLA in healthy donors. Libraries were prepared by immunoSEQ multiplex PCR; TCRdb keeps only in-frame clonotypes and omits some of them. The table lists some 190,000 clones, over 80% of them singletons. What was sequenced was PBMCs. The receptors derive from a boy between 2 and 15 years old in good health and CMV-seronegative. CDR3s include the opening cysteine and the closing phenylalanine or tryptophan. A D gene is named only where the DNA matches it firmly. For some rows the clone size is stated as once, few or many, or as a class when expanded; others skip it.

v_gene: TRBV7-8; d_gene: NA; abundance: NA; j_gene: TRBJ2-5; CDR3aa: CASRTNRKPGPQYF; CDR3nt: TGTGCCAGCAGAACCAACAGGAAACCTGGGCCCCAGTACTTC
v_gene: TRBV30; d_gene: TRBD1; abundance: NA; j_gene: TRBJ2-1; CDR3aa: CAWSSMRDRGLYEQFF; CDR3nt: TGTGCCTGGAGCTCTATGCGGGACAGGGGACTCTATGAGCAGTTCTTC
v_gene: TRBV6-5; d_gene: NA; abundance: few; j_gene: TRBJ1-5; CDR3aa: CASSYGQYNQPQHF; CDR3nt: TGTGCCAGCAGTTACGGACAGTACAATCAGCCCCAGCATTTT
v_gene: TRBV12-5; d_gene: NA; abundance: NA; j_gene: TRBJ1-2; CDR3aa: CASGLIRDGYTF; CDR3nt: TGTGCTAGTGGTTTGATCAGGGATGGCTACACCTTC
v_gene: TRBV5-1; d_gene: NA; abundance: once; j_gene: TRBJ2-2; CDR3aa: CASSLVRPGSTGELFF; CDR3nt: TGCGCCAGCAGCTTGGTTCGTCCGGGGTCCACCGGGGAGCTGTTTTTT
v_gene: TRBV6-6; d_gene: NA; abundance: NA; j_gene: TRBJ1-2; CDR3aa: CASTTGHTYYGYTF; CDR3nt: TGTGCCAGCACCACAGGTCATACTTACTATGGCTACACCTTC
v_gene: TRBV7-9; d_gene: NA; abundance: NA; j_gene: TRBJ1-2; CDR3aa: CASSPNRDIPPYGYTF; CDR3nt: TGTGCCAGCAGCCCTAACAGGGATATCCCGCCCTATGGCTACACCTTC
v_gene: TRBV27; d_gene: TRBD2; abundance: NA; j_gene: TRBJ2-1; CDR3aa: CASSPSGTSGGATYNEQFF; CDR3nt: TGTGCCAGCAGCCCTTCCGGGACTAGCGGGGGGGCGACCTACAATGAGCAGTTCTTC
v_gene: TRBV11-2; d_gene: TRBD1; abundance: NA; j_gene: TRBJ1-6; CDR3aa: CASSLIRRTGVTSPLHF; CDR3nt: TGTGCCAGCAGCTTGATCCGCAGGACAGGAGTTACTTCACCCCTCCACTTT
v_gene: TRBV5-6; d_gene: NA; abundance: NA; j_gene: TRBJ1-4; CDR3aa: CASSKLREKLFF; CDR3nt: TGTGCCAGCAGCAAGCTCAGGGAAAAACTGTTTTTT
v_gene: TRBV6-5; d_gene: NA; abundance: few; j_gene: TRBJ1-1; CDR3aa: CASRPLVLAGTEAFF; CDR3nt: TGTGCCAGCAGACCCTTGGTGCTGGCGGGCACTGAAGCTTTCTTT
v_gene: TRBV11-2; d_gene: TRBD2; abundance: few; j_gene: TRBJ2-7; CDR3aa: CASRTGTTSHEQYF; CDR3nt: TGTGCCAGCAGAACCGGGACTACTTCCCACGAGCAGTACTTC
v_gene: TRBV7-3; d_gene: TRBD2; abundance: NA; j_gene: TRBJ2-3; CDR3aa: CASSLTSGRWDTQYF; CDR3nt: TGTGCCAGCAGCTTAACTAGCGGGAGATGGGATACGCAGTATTTT
v_gene: TRBV27; d_gene: TRBD1; abundance: NA; j_gene: TRBJ1-1; CDR3aa: CASSPRSGGEAFF; CDR3nt: TGTGCCAGCAGTCCTCGTTCAGGGGGGGAAGCTTTCTTT
v_gene: TRBV2; d_gene: NA; abundance: NA; j_gene: TRBJ1-2; CDR3aa: CASREGFNTGYTF; CDR3nt: TGTGCCAGCAGAGAAGGGTTTAACACTGGCTACACCTTC
v_gene: TRBV11-2; d_gene: NA; abundance: once; j_gene: TRBJ2-3; CDR3aa: CASSLTVRADTQYF; CDR3nt: TGTGCCAGCAGCTTAACGGTCCGCGCAGATACGCAGTATTTT
v_gene: TRBV29-1; d_gene: NA; abundance: NA; j_gene: TRBJ2-1; CDR3aa: CSVGARADNEQFF; CDR3nt: TGCAGCGTTGGTGCCAGGGCCGACAATGAGCAGTTCTTC
v_gene: TRBV11-2; d_gene: NA; abundance: NA; j_gene: TRBJ1-2; CDR3aa: CASSLGGGANYGYTF; CDR3nt: TGTGCCAGCAGCTTAGGGGGGGGAGCTAACTATGGCTACACCTTC
v_gene: TRBV7-6; d_gene: TRBD2; abundance: few; j_gene: TRBJ2-3; CDR3aa: CASSPTSGGASDTQYF; CDR3nt: TGTGCCAGCAGCCCAACTAGCGGGGGGGCCTCAGATACGCAGTATTTT
v_gene: TRBV10-2; d_gene: TRBD2; abundance: NA; j_gene: TRBJ2-3; CDR3aa: CASSTWTSGDTDTQYF; CDR3nt: TGCGCCAGCAGCACCTGGACTAGCGGAGACACAGATACGCAGTATTTT
v_gene: TRBV2; d_gene: NA; abundance: NA; j_gene: TRBJ1-6; CDR3aa: CASTDWGRVGSPLHF; CDR3nt: TGTGCCAGCACCGACTGGGGCAGGGTCGGCTCACCCCTCCACTTT
v_gene: TRBV6-1; d_gene: NA; abundance: NA; j_gene: TRBJ2-5; CDR3aa: CASSELRWETQYF; CDR3nt: TGTGCCAGCAGTGAATTGCGGTGGGAGACCCAGTACTTC
v_gene: TRBV4-3; d_gene: NA; abundance: once; j_gene: TRBJ1-2; CDR3aa: CASSQDRGGTYGYTF; CDR3nt: TGCGCCAGCAGCCAAGATCGCGGCGGAACCTATGGCTACACCTTC
v_gene: TRBV2; d_gene: NA; abundance: NA; j_gene: TRBJ1-2; CDR3aa: CASSEDSYGYTF; CDR3nt: TGTGCCAGCAGTGAAGACAGCTATGGCTACACCTTC
v_gene: TRBV30; d_gene: TRBD2; abundance: NA; j_gene: TRBJ2-1; CDR3aa: CAWIGVSGRSHNEQFF; CDR3nt: TGTGCCTGGATAGGAGTTAGCGGGAGGTCCCACAATGAGCAGTTCTTC
v_gene: TRBV7-8; d_gene: TRBD1; abundance: NA; j_gene: TRBJ2-2; CDR3aa: CASSLGDRGKSGELFF; CDR3nt: TGTGCCAGCAGCTTAGGAGACAGGGGGAAGTCCGGGGAGCTGTTTTTT
v_gene: TRBV19; d_gene: NA; abundance: once; j_gene: TRBJ2-3; CDR3aa: CASRRRGGTTDTQYF; CDR3nt: TGTGCCAGTAGGCGGCGGGGAGGCACCACAGATACGCAGTATTTT
v_gene: TRBV6-1; d_gene: NA; abundance: few; j_gene: TRBJ2-3; CDR3aa: CASSDPLGAVYSTDTQYF; CDR3nt: TGTGCCAGCAGTGACCCCCTAGGGGCGGTCTATAGCACAGATACGCAGTATTTT
v_gene: TRBV7-8; d_gene: NA; abundance: NA; j_gene: TRBJ1-2; CDR3aa: CASSPSYRIWYGYTF; CDR3nt: TGTGCCAGCAGCCCGTCTTACAGGATTTGGTATGGCTACACCTTC
v_gene: TRBV7-8; d_gene: TRBD2; abundance: NA; j_gene: TRBJ2-3; CDR3aa: CASSLMAGGPGTQYF; CDR3nt: TGTGCCAGCAGCTTAATGGCGGGGGGACCAGGTACGCAGTATTTT
v_gene: TRBV4-2; d_gene: NA; abundance: NA; j_gene: TRBJ2-1; CDR3aa: CASSQELRFDEQFF; CDR3nt: TGTGCCAGCAGCCAAGAGTTGCGATTCGATGAGCAGTTCTTC
v_gene: TRBV2; d_gene: TRBD1; abundance: once; j_gene: TRBJ2-3; CDR3aa: CASSGGTGGPTDTQYF; CDR3nt: TGTGCCAGCAGCGGCGGGACAGGGGGCCCCACAGATACGCAGTATTTT
v_gene: TRBV13; d_gene: TRBD2; abundance: NA; j_gene: TRBJ2-3; CDR3aa: CASSPSTSGGSYYTQYF; CDR3nt: TGTGCCAGCAGCCCGTCGACTAGCGGAGGAAGCTACTATACGCAGTATTTT
v_gene: TRBV11-2; d_gene: TRBD1; abundance: few; j_gene: TRBJ1-2; CDR3aa: CASSLSRDRAGYTF; CDR3nt: TGTGCCAGCAGCTTGTCCCGGGACAGGGCTGGCTACACCTTC
v_gene: TRBV2; d_gene: NA; abundance: NA; j_gene: TRBJ1-1; CDR3aa: CASSEIEDTEAFF; CDR3nt: TGTGCCAGCAGCGAGATAGAGGACACTGAAGCTTTCTTT
v_gene: TRBV18; d_gene: TRBD1; abundance: NA; j_gene: TRBJ2-2; CDR3aa: CASSTGDVGELFF; CDR3nt: TGTGCCAGCTCAACAGGGGACGTCGGGGAGCTGTTTTTT
v_gene: TRBV18; d_gene: TRBD2; abundance: NA; j_gene: TRBJ2-2; CDR3aa: CASRPSGPLNTGELFF; CDR3nt: TGTGCCAGCAGACCTAGCGGGCCCCTCAACACCGGGGAGCTGTTTTTT
v_gene: TRBV5-4; d_gene: TRBD1; abundance: NA; j_gene: TRBJ2-3; CDR3aa: CASSSQGAGDTQYF; CDR3nt: TGTGCCAGCAGCTCGCAGGGGGCTGGCGATACGCAGTATTTT
v_gene: TRBV6-1; d_gene: TRBD2; abundance: NA; j_gene: TRBJ2-7; CDR3aa: CASSPVAGSYEQYF; CDR3nt: TGTGCCAGCAGTCCCGTAGCGGGATCCTACGAGCAGTACTTC
v_gene: TRBV15; d_gene: TRBD2; abundance: NA; j_gene: TRBJ2-7; CDR3aa: CATSRDYSGTSSSYEQYF; CDR3nt: TGTGCCACCAGCAGAGATTATTCTGGGACTAGTTCCTCCTACGAGCAGTACTTC
v_gene: TRBV30; d_gene: TRBD2; abundance: once; j_gene: TRBJ2-3; CDR3aa: CAWRVAGGPGTQYF; CDR3nt: TGTGCCTGGAGAGTAGCGGGGGGGCCTGGTACGCAGTATTTT
v_gene: TRBV5-1; d_gene: NA; abundance: NA; j_gene: TRBJ2-1; CDR3aa: CASSLGRGNEQFF; CDR3nt: TGCGCCAGCAGCCTTGGAAGAGGGAATGAGCAGTTCTTC